This TCR beta chain was profiled in a study of blood T cell repertoires in COVID-19. Profiled with immunoSEQ multiplex PCR; TCRdb holds only in-frame clones, not every one. The sample holds about 250,000 clones; 70% to 85% are singletons and the top ten take about 9.6%. J was trimmed by 10 bases and V by 5 bases; bases with no gene match: 9. Germline assignment: CDR1 SGHTA and CDR2 FQGTGA. This CDR3 is 15 amino acids long. V usage is TRBV7-3 and J usage is TRBJ2-1, with TRBD2 identical over 12 bases. This receptor was taken from a man older than 75 with acute or convalescent COVID-19. Source material: peripheral blood. CDR3 DNA sequence: TGTGCCAGCAGCCCCTCGACTAGCGGGGGCCCGGAGCAGTTCTTC. Translated: CASSPSTSGGPEQFF.